Below are 11 T cell receptor beta chains sequenced from a single sample in a study of a mutant IDH1 vaccine in newly diagnosed glioma. These TCRs are of unknown antigen specificity. Time point meaning: week 35, safety follow-up. Doses of 300 ug of mutant IDH1 20-mer peptide were given with topical imiquimod. TCRdb keeps only in-frame clones here, not all; method: immunoSEQ multiplex PCR. The sample lists fewer than 70,000 clones, approximately 86% occurring once. The sequenced sample was PBMCs, obtained from a glioma patient whose treatment included an IDH1 peptide vaccine. The origin of the receptors is a young man with glioma.

The gene calls are TRBV6-5 and TRBJ2-7; the D is unclear. The CDR3 is 13 amino acids. The germline V gene encodes CDR1 MNHEY and CDR2 SVGAGI. V lost 5 bases, J lost 4 bases, and 12 bases lay in between. The DNA of the CDR3 is TGTGCCAGCAGTCCCCCGGTCGGGTACGAGCAGTACTTC. Protein: CASSPPVGYEQYF.

A note on this clone: Sequence at one end of the junction differs from germline and may be a read error. CDR3 DNA sequence: TGTGCCAGCAGCTTAAGGAGTTCGGGTCACGCAAATTTAGACTTC. As protein: CASSLRSSGHANLDF. The rearrangement uses TRBV7-9 and TRBJ2-7, with D unclear. Germline loops: CDR1 SEHNR, CDR2 FQNEAQ (reference sequence). This CDR3 has 15 residues.

This chain connects TRBV11-2 to TRBJ2-7; the match to TRBD1 covers 10 bases. The CDR3 covers 15 residues. Germline V gene data show CDR1 as SGHAT and CDR2 as FQNNGV. Losses at the gene ends were 3 bases for V and 2 bases for J; bases not matched to a gene: 4. The CDR3 nucleotides read TGTGCCAGCAGCTTGGGTGACAGGGGGCCCTACGAGCAGTACTTC. Translation: CASSLGDRGPYEQYF.

The chain's CDR3 is CASSPLRLDRQETQYF. Here the CDR3 DNA reads TGTGCCAGCAGCCCCCTTCGTCTCGACAGGCAAGAGACCCAGTACTTC. V is TRBV9 and J is TRBJ2-5; D possibly corresponds to TRBD1 (6 bases). Trimming took 4 bases from V and 2 from J, leaving 18 bases between them. The CDR3 sequence is 16 residues long. Per germline, CDR1 SGDLS and CDR2 YYNGEE.

This chain connects TRBV29-1 to TRBJ2-3; weak D call: TRBD2 (7 bases). The CDR3 length is 13 residues. Germline CDR1 and CDR2: SQVTM and ANQGSEA. With 8 bases removed from V and 4 bases from J, the gap between germline ends came to 16 bases. The CDR3 DNA follows: TGCAGCCTAACTGGGAGGGGGGCAGATACGCAGTATTTT. Translation gives CSLTGRGADTQYF.

The chain employs TRBV4-3 and TRBJ1-5; 10 positions agree with TRBD1. This CDR3 contains 17 residues. The trim removed 1 base at V and 2 bases at J, leaving 5 bases unmatched. Germline V CDR1 and CDR2: LGHNA, YSLEER. The CDR3 DNA sequence: TGCGCCAGCAGCCAAGGCATTGGGACAGGGGGCAATCAGCCCCAGCATTTT. This encodes CASSQGIGTGGNQPQHF.

The V call is TRBV6-5, the J call TRBJ2-1; D not resolved. Germline-derived CDR1 and CDR2 are MNHEY and SVGAGI. The CDR3 covers 12 residues. Between the trimmed V and J ends, which lost 0 bases and 8 bases, there was a span of 5 bases. CDR3 nucleotide sequence: TGTGCCAGCAGTTACTCGAGAGATGAGCAGTTCTTC. This sequence encodes CASSYSRDEQFF.

J is TRBJ2-7 and V is TRBV30, with D uncertain. Germline loops: CDR1 GTSNPN, CDR2 SVGIG (reference sequence). V lost 3 bases and J lost 0, with 15 bases in between. The CDR3 covers 15 residues. The DNA of the CDR3 is TGTGCCTGGAGGGGCCCTTACACCCCCTCCTACGAGCAGTACTTC. This codes for CAWRGPYTPSYEQYF.

The chain links TRBV25-1 to TRBJ1-3; D unclear. Germline CDR1 and CDR2: MGHDK and SYGVNS. Deletions cut 7 bases from V and 0 bases from J, with 7 bases between. CDR3 length equals 13 residues. Here the CDR3 DNA reads TGTGCCAGCACTCAAGACTCTGGAAACACCATATATTTT. Translated, it gives CASTQDSGNTIYF.

The gene calls are TRBV5-1 and TRBJ1-1; tentatively, D is TRBD1 (5 bases). This CDR3 is 16 amino acids long. Trimming stripped 4 bases from V and 0 bases from J, with 16 bases between. Germline CDR1 is SGHRS and CDR2 is YFSETQ. The CDR3 loop reads CASSIQGSPMNTEAFF. CDR3 DNA: TGCGCCAGCAGCATTCAGGGTTCCCCTATGAACACTGAAGCTTTCTTT.

The CDR3 spells CSGAGAYGEQFF. The DNA of the CDR3 is TGCAGCGGAGCGGGAGCATACGGTGAGCAGTTCTTC. The J gene is TRBJ2-1, the V gene TRBV29-1; TRBD2 matches 8 bases. Looked up from germline, CDR1 is SQVTM and CDR2 is ANQGSEA. J lost 9 bases, V lost 7 bases, and 8 bases had no gene match. The CDR3 runs 12 residues.